These 17 T cell receptor beta chains were sequenced from one sample in a study of monozygotic twins with inflammatory bowel disease. TCRdb processed the 5' RACE reads again and assigns one entry to each CDR3 protein, with no DNA. The sample table includes 110,000 to 150,000 distinct CDR3 sequences. Sequencing was performed on blood. These receptor sequences come from a human donor with ulcerative colitis or Crohn's disease, or a healthy co-twin of an affected twin (not recorded which).

This chain connects TRBV10-3 to TRBJ2-1; TCRdb's D gene call, TRBD2, goes unchecked for lack of DNA. The CDR3 loop spans 14 amino acids. Germline-derived CDR1 and CDR2 are ENHRY and SYGVKD. The CDR3 protein is CASTSGRAYNEQFF.

This chain connects TRBV29-1 to TRBJ1-1. This CDR3 has 13 amino acids. Per germline, CDR1 SQVTM and CDR2 ANQGSEA. This CDR3 is CSVEVGENTEAFF.

J is TRBJ2-7 and V is TRBV4-2. CDR1 is LGHNA and CDR2 is YNFKEQ in the germline V gene. The CDR3 is 16 amino acids. The CDR3 is CASSQDLGTFSYEQYF.

The V call is TRBV20-1, the J call TRBJ1-5. The germline V gene encodes CDR1 DFQATT and CDR2 SNEGSKA (reference sequence). There are 14 residues in the CDR3. CDR3 sequence reads: CSARTGDSNQPQHF.

This chain links TRBV12-3 or TRBV12-4 with TRBJ2-1; no DNA is available, so the TRBD1 call from TCRdb remains unchecked. The CDR3 has 17 residues. CDR3 sequence: CASSFPGGGKSYNEQFF.

This chain joins TRBV5-1 and TRBJ1-5; TCRdb calls TRBD1, which cannot be checked without DNA. The germline CDR1 and CDR2 sequences are SGHRS and YFSETQ. The CDR3 is 15 residues long. CDR3 region: CASSSTGVPNQPQHF.

J is TRBJ2-7 and V is TRBV15; TCRdb names TRBD1, which stays unverified in the absence of DNA. The CDR3 has 14 amino acids. Germline values: CDR1 LNHNV, CDR2 YYDKDF (reference sequence). The CDR3 loop is CATSREQGTYEQYF.

This chain joins TRBV10-3 and TRBJ1-5. The CDR3 runs 15 residues. CDR1 ENHRY and CDR2 SYGVKD come from the germline V gene. The chain's CDR3 is CAISESGIGNQPQHF.

The V and J genes are TRBV29-1 and TRBJ1-2; TCRdb selects TRBD1, and the lack of DNA leaves this call unchecked. Germline V gene lookup returns CDR1 SQVTM and CDR2 ANQGSEA. This CDR3 is 16 amino acids long. The CDR3 sequence: CSVPRGERQDDYGYTF.

The rearrangement uses TRBV20-1 and TRBJ2-5; with no DNA, the TCRdb D assignment of TRBD2 cannot be verified. The CDR3 contains 13 residues. Germline lookup yields CDR1 DFQATT and CDR2 SNEGSKA (reference sequence). The CDR3 here is CSAELASGETQYF.

The chain is built from TRBV5-4 and TRBJ2-7; there is no DNA to check the TCRdb D call of TRBD1. The CDR3 spans 15 residues. CDR1 SGHNT and CDR2 YYREEE come from the germline V gene (reference sequence). The CDR3 loop reads CASSGLGTVSYEQYF. Full variable domain (remainder filled in from reference TRBV5-4 and TRBJ2-7): ETGVTQSPTHLIKTRGQQVTLRCSSQSGHNTVSWYQQALGQGPQFIFQYYREEENGRGNFPPRFSGLQFPNYSSELNVNALELDDSALYLCASSGLGTVSYEQYFGPGTRLTVT.

J is TRBJ2-7 and V is TRBV7-6; the D call from TCRdb, TRBD1, cannot be confirmed without DNA. Germline-derived CDR1 and CDR2 are SGHVS and FNYEAQ. This CDR3 comprises 14 residues. The CDR3 protein is CASSFEDRGREQYF.

The chain carries TRBV11-2 and TRBJ2-1; TCRdb's D call, TRBD1, is unchecked because there is no DNA. This CDR3 has 16 residues. Germline CDR1 SGHAT, CDR2 FQNNGV. CDR3 sequence reads: CASSLDGAGAYNEQFF.

CDR3 region: CASSLFWDLTNEKLFF. The chain recombines TRBV28 with TRBJ1-4; the D call of TRBD1 rests on TCRdb alone, since no DNA is present to check it. The CDR3 has 16 residues. The germline gives CDR1 MDHEN, CDR2 SYDVKM.

The chain has TRBV7-2 and TRBJ2-1. This CDR3 contains 16 residues. Germline-derived CDR1 and CDR2 are SGHTA and FQGNSA. This CDR3 is CASSNSGRSSYNEQFF.

The chain links TRBV6-5 to TRBJ2-5; the TCRdb D gene call, TRBD1, has no DNA to confirm it. From germline, CDR1 is MNHEY and CDR2 SVGAGI. The CDR3 consists of 14 residues. The CDR3 spells CASSYDRSQETQYF.

The J gene is TRBJ2-5, the V gene TRBV11-2; there is no DNA to check the TCRdb D call of TRBD1. This CDR3 is 15 amino acids long. The germline V gene encodes CDR1 SGHAT and CDR2 FQNNGV. The CDR3 spells CASSLVQGVEETQYF. Complete variable domain (other parts from reference TRBV11-2 and TRBJ2-5): EAGVAQSPRYKIIEKRQSVAFWCNPISGHATLYWYQQILGQGPKLLIQFQNNGVVDDSQLPKDRFSAERLKGVDSTLKIQPAKLEDSAVYLCASSLVQGVEETQYFGPGTRLLVL.